The 15 T cell receptor beta chains below come from one sample, sequenced in a study of naive and memory T cell subsets. Findings and limits, study-wide: Possibly reflecting memory cells re-expressing CD45RA, a few larger clonotypes occurred in naive repertoires, especially CD8.

Antigens for these TCRs are unknown. Both TRBC1 and TRBC2 were covered by a beta constant-region primer of two equimolar oligonucleotides. Ligated cDNA was amplified by four rounds of PCR with nested alpha and beta constant-region primers and SP2. Via MiXCR, TCRdb re-called the UMI-ligation and nested PCR reads, giving one row per CDR3 protein. The table includes more than 95,000 distinct CDR3 sequences, roughly 15% detected once. What was sequenced was naive CD8+ T cells from blood. These receptors originate from a human donor in good health.

This clonotype came up a few times. V is TRBV7-3 and J is TRBJ2-1, with a possible D match to TRBD2 (6 bases). CDR1 is SGHTA, CDR2 FQGTGA, per germline. V was trimmed by 3 bases and J by 4 bases, leaving 13 bases between them. There are 15 residues in the CDR3. The CDR3 DNA reads as TGTGCCAGCAGCTTTTATAGCGGTCCGTACAATGAGCAGTTCTTC. This gives the protein CASSFYSGPYNEQFF. The whole variable domain, remainder taken from reference TRBV7-3 and TRBJ2-1, is GAGVSQTPSNKVTEKGKYVELRCDPISGHTALYWYRQSLGQGPEFLIYFQGTGAADDSGLPNDRFFAVRPEGSVSTLKIQRTERGDSAVYLCASSFYSGPYNEQFFGPGTRLTVL.

The J gene is TRBJ2-7, the V gene TRBV10-3; 8 bases match TRBD1. The CDR3 runs 15 residues. With 0 bases clipped from V and 3 bases from J, the junction kept 4 bases outside the gene matches. From germline, CDR1 is ENHRY and CDR2 SYGVKD. In DNA form, the CDR3 reads TGTGCCATCAGTGAGTCCCTGGACAGGGTCTACGAGCAGTACTTC. Its translation is CAISESLDRVYEQYF.

This clonotype was recorded a few times. CDR3 coding DNA: TGCAGCGTTGGTGTAGCGGGTTCCTACGAGCAGTACTTC. Its translation: CSVGVAGSYEQYF. The chain employs TRBV29-1 and TRBJ2-7; TRBD2 matches 7 bases. The V and J ends lost 4 bases and 1 base, in that order; junction bases with no gene match: 4. Germline CDR1 and CDR2: SQVTM and ANQGSEA. There are 13 residues in the CDR3.

This clonotype was detected a few times. This chain uses TRBV11-2 with TRBJ2-1; D is unresolved. There are 14 residues in the CDR3. Trimming took 1 base from V and 0 from J, leaving 4 bases between them. Looked up from germline, CDR1 is SGHAT and CDR2 is FQNNGV. The CDR3 sequence is CASSLVSSYNEQFF. As DNA, the CDR3 is TGTGCCAGCAGCTTAGTAAGCTCCTACAATGAGCAGTTCTTC. Based on the CDR3 plus reference TRBV11-2 and TRBJ2-1, the full variable domain is EAGVAQSPRYKIIEKRQSVAFWCNPISGHATLYWYQQILGQGPKLLIQFQNNGVVDDSQLPKDRFSAERLKGVDSTLKIQPAKLEDSAVYLCASSLVSSYNEQFFGPGTRLTVL.

There are many counts of this clonotype. The chain has TRBV4-3 and TRBJ2-1; 9 positions match TRBD1. Unmatched junction bases numbered 2, after V lost 4 bases and J lost 4 bases. CDR3 size: 14 residues. Germline assignment: CDR1 LGHNA and CDR2 YSLEER. CDR3 sequence (DNA): TGCGCCAGCAGCCTGGGACAGGGTTACAATGAGCAGTTCTTC. This sequence encodes CASSLGQGYNEQFF.

The rearrangement uses TRBV12-3 or TRBV12-4 and TRBJ1-1; TRBD1 agrees at 7 bases. V lost 6 bases to trimming and J lost 1 base; unmatched junction nucleotides: 11. The CDR3 has 16 residues. CDR3 nucleotide sequence: TGTGCCAGCAGCACAGACAACAGGGGTAGGAACACTGAAGCTTTCTTT. Translating it yields CASSTDNRGRNTEAFF.

In its sample, this clonotype was seen a few times. V and J are TRBV7-9 and TRBJ2-5; 11 bases agree with TRBD2. The CDR3 is made up of 16 amino acids. Germline CDR1 and CDR2: SEHNR and FQNEAQ (reference sequence). After removal of 2 bases from V and 4 bases from J, the junction contained 6 bases not matched to a gene. The CDR3 nucleotides are TGTGCCAGCAGCTTATTCTTAGCGGGAGGGGGAGAGACCCAGTACTTC. Its translation is CASSLFLAGGGETQYF.

This clonotype was counted between two and nine times. V and J are TRBV9 and TRBJ2-1; 15 bases are shared with TRBD2. The length of the CDR3 is 14 residues. CDR1 and CDR2 (germline): SGDLS, YYNGEE. V lost 7 bases and J lost 16; bases outside the gene matches: 12. In DNA, the CDR3 is TGTGCCAGCGGGGTAGGGACTAGCGGGAGGTCTGTCTTCTTC. Protein sequence: CASGVGTSGRSVFF.

In its sample, this clonotype was seen many times. The CDR3 region is CASSLTGLGYEQYF. The CDR3, as DNA: TGTGCCAGCAGTTTGACAGGGTTGGGCTACGAGCAGTACTTC. The chain links TRBV27 to TRBJ2-7, with 7 positions matching TRBD1. Germline V lookup: CDR1 MNHEY, CDR2 SMNVEV (reference sequence). V shed 3 bases, J shed 3 bases, and the junction held 5 bases outside the gene matches. The CDR3 length is 14 residues.

Concerning this clonotype itself: One junction end does not reproduce the germline sequence, and a read error may be involved. The chain recombines TRBV7-2 with TRBJ2-1; 7 bases agree with TRBD2. CDR3 size: 13 residues. Germline V gives CDR1 SGHTA, CDR2 FQGNSA. DNA for the CDR3: TGTGCCAGCAGCTACCTCAGCGGGAATGAGCACTTCTTC. This encodes CASSYLSGNEHFF. Looking up the rest from reference TRBV7-2 and TRBJ2-1 gives the full variable domain: GAGVSQSPSNKVTEKGKDVELRCDPISGHTALYWYRQSLGQGLEFLIYFQGNSAPDKSGLPSDRFSAERTGGSVSTLTIQRTQQEDSAVYLCASSYLSGNEHFFGPGTRLTVL.

This clonotype has ten or more counts. This chain joins TRBV27 and TRBJ1-1; D remains ambiguous. The V gene lost 2 bases and the J gene lost 0 bases, with 7 bases spanning the gap. Per the germline V gene, CDR1 is MNHEY and CDR2 is SMNVEV (reference sequence). This CDR3 has 14 amino acids. The CDR3 DNA reads TGTGCCAGCAGTTTAGGTACTTTGAACACTGAAGCTTTCTTT. Protein sequence: CASSLGTLNTEAFF.

The gene calls are TRBV11-1 and TRBJ2-1; no clear D gene. Trimming cost V 2 bases and J 1 base, with 6 bases left between them. Looked up from germline, CDR1 is SGHAT and CDR2 is FQDESV (reference sequence). The CDR3 is 14 residues long. This CDR3 reads CASSLIASYNEQFF. The DNA of the CDR3 is TGTGCCAGCAGCTTAATAGCTTCCTACAATGAGCAGTTCTTC.

The chain combines TRBV7-2 with TRBJ1-1, with D possibly matching TRBD1 (5 bases). The germline V gene has CDR1 SGHTA and CDR2 FQGNSA. V was trimmed by 1 base and J by 7 bases, leaving 10 bases between them. The CDR3 consists of 13 residues. For the CDR3, the DNA is TGTGCCAGCAGCTTAGTTTTCAGGGATGAAGCTTTCTTT. It encodes CASSLVFRDEAFF.

This clonotype was recorded at least ten times. The V call is TRBV10-3, the J call TRBJ1-6; 9 bases match TRBD1. Trimming cost V 3 bases and J 8 bases; bases outside gene matches: 8. The CDR3 is 16 amino acids. Germline-derived CDR1 and CDR2 are ENHRY and SYGVKD. In nucleotides, the CDR3 is TGTGCCATCAGTGACGTGACAGGGGGGGACGATTCACCCCTCCACTTT. It codes for CAISDVTGGDDSPLHF.

The chain is built from TRBV7-9 and TRBJ2-3; D unresolved. This CDR3 has 15 amino acids. Germline assignment: CDR1 SEHNR and CDR2 FQNEAQ (reference sequence). Trimming took 5 bases from V and 0 from J, leaving 12 bases between them. The CDR3 nucleotides are TGTGCCAGCAGCACGACCCTCCTTAGCACAGATACGCAGTATTTT. Translated: CASSTTLLSTDTQYF.